A selection of T cell receptor beta chains follows, all from one sample in a study of beta chain features in type 1 diabetes. Libraries were prepared by immunoSEQ multiplex PCR; TCRdb keeps only in-frame clonotypes and omits some of them. The sample has 200,000 to 300,000 clones; 68% are singletons. Sequencing was performed on naive CD4+ T cells from blood. These receptors all stem from a man aged 25 to 45 in good health. CDR3s leave out the opening cysteine and the closing phenylalanine or tryptophan.

v_call,j_call,cdr3_aa
TRBV30,TRBJ1-1,AWSVTEYLARTAF
TRBV30,TRBJ2-2,AWRSRSTGELF
TRBV9,TRBJ2-3,ASSPQESGRTDTQY
TRBV30,TRBJ2-7,AWSGPPGQRPYEQY
TRBV19,TRBJ2-1,ASSKMREQF
TRBV30,TRBJ2-7,AWSAGQGKDEQY
TRBV28,TRBJ2-7,ASMALRTGLYEQY
TRBV10-3,TRBJ2-1,AISAGQGSYNEQF
TRBV30,TRBJ1-1,AWSVALGNTEAF
TRBV5-4,TRBJ2-7,ASSFTGTSAYEQY
TRBV7-9,TRBJ2-7,ASSWAQSYEQY
TRBV30,TRBJ2-7,AWSVGSGPAYEQY
TRBV5-1,TRBJ2-1,ASTTGASSYNEQF
TRBV7-9,TRBJ2-3,ASSPAGGTDTQY
TRBV27,TRBJ2-3,ASSFKREGQGTQY
TRBV15,TRBJ2-1,ATRRGENEQF
TRBV7-2,TRBJ2-7,ASSATRNEQY
TRBV14,TRBJ2-3,ASSIAGGRYTQY
TRBV30,TRBJ1-1,AWSPRGGTEAF
TRBV5-1,TRBJ2-1,ASSPGTDNEQF
TRBV30,TRBJ2-7,AWSQVSYEQY
TRBV11-2,TRBJ2-5,ASSPSGQVRKTQY
TRBV14,TRBJ2-6,ASSRLRGGGANVLT
TRBV11-2,TRBJ1-2,ASRRTGQDYGYT
TRBV11-2,TRBJ1-1,ASSLVSRNTEAF
TRBV6-5,TRBJ1-2,AVRGAANYGYT
TRBV28,TRBJ2-1,ASRWYNEQF
TRBV5-1,TRBJ2-7,ASSSDPSLSYEQY
TRBV2,TRBJ2-3,ASSGTSGTDTQY
TRBV30,TRBJ2-1,AWSVGSYNEQF
TRBV30,TRBJ1-2,AWSHGQGYGYT
TRBV5-1,TRBJ2-1,ASSLVGGYNEQF
TRBV13,TRBJ1-5,ASSAHGTGRHQPQH
TRBV25-1,TRBJ2-1,ASSENSGTESEQF
TRBV30,TRBJ2-3,AWSQGLGTDTQY
TRBV30,TRBJ1-6,AWSALGQLNSPLH
TRBV18,TRBJ1-5,ASSDDRNQPQH
TRBV7-2,TRBJ2-7,ASSLEPAAYEQY
TRBV2,TRBJ2-5,ASSVKETQY
TRBV7-9,TRBJ2-5,ASSLAPETQY
TRBV4-3,TRBJ2-2,ASRLLAGEATGELF